The 25 T cell receptor beta chains in this list originate from one sample, sequenced in a study of cytomegalovirus exposure and HLA in healthy donors. The PCR ran on 60 Vbeta and 13 Jbeta primers. Sequencing was performed with immunoSEQ multiplex PCR; in TCRdb, only in-frame clones are kept and a portion is missing. The repertoire has about 150,000 clones, 79% of them found once; the top ten carry 6.5% to 8.5%. Sequencing used PBMCs. These receptors were obtained from a woman in her forties in good health and CMV-seropositive.

J is TRBJ2-5 and V is TRBV7-2; perhaps TRBD1 as D (6 bases). Germline lookup yields CDR1 SGHTA and CDR2 FQGNSA. Trimming took 5 bases from V and 5 from J, leaving 6 bases between them. The CDR3 covers 11 residues. The CDR3 bases are TGTGCCAGCAGCCAGGGGGAGACCCAGTACTTC. It yields the protein CASSQGETQYF.

The chain uses TRBV12-5 and TRBJ1-5, with D possibly being TRBD1 (6 bases). Germline CDR1 is LGHNT and CDR2 is FRNRAP. CDR3 length: 16 residues. V was cut by 6 bases and J by 7 bases, with 22 bases left in between. This chain's CDR3 is CASGIATGYFNQPQHF. CDR3 nucleotides: TGTGCTAGTGGCATTGCTACAGGGTACTTCAACCAGCCCCAGCATTTT.

The chain carries TRBV6-1 and TRBJ1-4, with D unresolved. Per germline, CDR1 MNHNS and CDR2 SASEGT. CDR3 length: 14 amino acids. V lost 5 bases to trimming and J lost 2 bases, with 9 bases between them. The CDR3 sequence is CASSFRRTNEKLFF. The CDR3 DNA sequence: TGTGCCAGCAGTTTTCGCCGGACTAATGAAAAACTGTTTTTT.

This chain joins TRBV10-3 and TRBJ2-7; the D gene is possibly TRBD2 (6 bases). Trimming removed 4 bases from V and 3 bases from J, with 13 bases in between. Per the germline V gene, CDR1 is ENHRY and CDR2 is SYGVKD. CDR3 length equals 14 residues. DNA of the CDR3: TGTGCCATCAGTGTAGTAGCGGAAATCTACGAGCAGTACTTC. It encodes CAISVVAEIYEQYF.

The gene calls are TRBV5-4 and TRBJ1-1; no reliable D call. Trimming took off 0 bases at V and 0 bases at J, with 18 bases between the two ends. From germline, CDR1 is SGHNT and CDR2 YYREEE (reference sequence). CDR3 length equals 18 residues. CDR3 coding DNA: TGTGCCAGCAGCTTGGTAGCGAGGAGCTACAATATGAACACTGAAGCTTTCTTT. Its protein product is CASSLVARSYNMNTEAFF.

This chain links TRBV5-6 with TRBJ1-1; TRBD1 might be the D (5 bases). Trimming stripped 0 bases from V and 0 bases from J, with 9 bases between. The CDR3 extends over 15 amino acids. The germline V gene has CDR1 SGHDT and CDR2 YYEEEE. The CDR3 DNA reads TGTGCCAGCAGCTTGGGTGGGGCAATGAACACTGAAGCTTTCTTT. It specifies CASSLGGAMNTEAFF. Based on the CDR3 plus reference TRBV5-6 and TRBJ1-1, the full variable domain is DAGVTQSPTHLIKTRGQQVTLRCSPKSGHDTVSWYQQALGQGPQFIFQYYEEEERQRGNFPDRFSGHQFPNYSSELNVNALLLGDSALYLCASSLGGAMNTEAFFGQGTRLTVV.

Here the CDR3 DNA reads TGTGCCAGCAGTTTATCGAGCCCCGGGGCCTACGAGCAGTACTTC. Translated, it gives CASSLSSPGAYEQYF. V and J are TRBV28 and TRBJ2-7, with a tentative D call TRBD2 (5 bases). CDR1 is MDHEN and CDR2 is SYDVKM in the germline V gene. This CDR3 comprises 15 residues. V lost 1 base to trimming and J lost 2 bases, with 12 bases between them.

The chain employs TRBV2 and TRBJ1-1, with a weak D call TRBD1 (6 bases). Trimming left V 6 bases short and J 2 bases short, with 13 bases between. There are 14 residues in the CDR3. The germline V gene encodes CDR1 SNHLY and CDR2 FYNNEI. CDR3 in DNA: TGTGCCAGCAGACCACAGGGCTTTAACACTGAAGCTTTCTTT. Translated: CASRPQGFNTEAFF.

The chain combines TRBV4-1 with TRBJ2-1, with 10 bases matching TRBD2. CDR1 is MGHRA, CDR2 YSYEKL, per germline. This CDR3 spans 17 amino acids. J lost 9 bases, V lost 1 base, and 12 bases had no gene match. DNA of the CDR3: TGCGCCAGCAGCCAAGCCGCACAAGCGGGGGGGGTCCTTGAGCAGTTCTTC. Protein sequence: CASSQAAQAGGVLEQFF.

The rearrangement links TRBV5-1 to TRBJ1-2; D possibly corresponds to TRBD1 (6 bases). CDR3 length equals 18 residues. V lost 4 bases, J lost 2 bases, and 24 bases lay in between. The germline gives CDR1 SGHRS, CDR2 YFSETQ. The CDR3 coding sequence is TGCGCCAGCAGCCCGGGGACATTAAGGTCACAATCCAACTATGGCTACACCTTC. Its protein product is CASSPGTLRSQSNYGYTF.

The J gene is TRBJ1-3, the V gene TRBV5-1; TRBD1 aligns across 7 bases. Germline V gives CDR1 SGHRS, CDR2 YFSETQ. V shed 2 bases, J shed 0 bases, and the junction held 11 bases outside the gene matches. There are 18 residues in the CDR3. CDR3 nucleotide sequence: TGCGCCAGCAGCTTCACCCCGGGACAGAAATTCTCTGGAAACACCATATATTTT. Protein: CASSFTPGQKFSGNTIYF. Supplemented by reference TRBV5-1 and TRBJ1-3, the full variable domain reads KAGVTQTPRYLIKTRGQQVTLSCSPISGHRSVSWYQQTPGQGLQFLFEYFSETQRNKGNFPGRFSGRQFSNSRSEMNVSTLELGDSALYLCASSFTPGQKFSGNTIYFGEGSWLTVV.

A single count supports this clone. Other DNA sequences in this specimen translate into the identical CDR3. CDR3: CASSATGTSYGYTF. In nucleotides, the CDR3 is TGTGCCAGCAGCGCGACAGGTACTTCCTATGGCTACACCTTC. This chain links TRBV9 with TRBJ1-2, with D perhaps matching TRBD1 (6 bases). The germline V and J ends were trimmed by 3 bases and 4 bases, with 13 bases remaining between them. There are 14 residues in the CDR3. Germline V gene sequence: CDR1 SGDLS, CDR2 YYNGEE.

V usage is TRBV4-2 and J usage is TRBJ2-7; possibly TRBD2 for D (5 bases). Germline-derived CDR1 and CDR2 are LGHNA and YNFKEQ. CDR3 length: 14 amino acids. Between the trimmed V and J ends, which lost 1 base and 6 bases, there was a span of 13 bases. In DNA form, the CDR3 reads TGTGCCAGCAGCCAAGCCACCACTAGAGGCGAGCAGTACTTC. Its protein is CASSQATTRGEQYF.

The chain joins TRBV9 to TRBJ2-3; a possible D gene is TRBD1 (5 bases). This CDR3 comprises 14 residues. The V end lost 4 bases, the J end lost 2 bases, and 11 bases lay between the germline ends. Germline assignment: CDR1 SGDLS and CDR2 YYNGEE. The CDR3 spells CASSPQTVTDTQYF. The DNA for the CDR3 is TGTGCCAGCAGCCCCCAGACAGTCACAGATACGCAGTATTTT.

The chain couples TRBV5-1 to TRBJ1-1, with D possibly TRBD1 on 5 matching bases. The CDR3 length is 14 residues. Germline CDR1 is SGHRS and CDR2 is YFSETQ. The germline V and J ends were trimmed by 2 bases and 0 bases, with 8 bases remaining between them. The CDR3, as DNA: TGCGCCAGCAGCTTAAGACAGATGAACACTGAAGCTTTCTTT. Its translation: CASSLRQMNTEAFF.

Note on this clone: Other DNA sequences from this sample encode an identical CDR3 as well. This rearrangement joins TRBV6-1 to TRBJ2-7, with 9 bases that match TRBD1. This CDR3 region has 14 residues. Germline V CDR1 and CDR2: MNHNS, SASEGT. The trim removed 6 bases at V and 0 bases at J, leaving 3 bases unmatched. The DNA of the CDR3 is TGTGCCAGCAGCGGGACAGGGAACTCCTACGAGCAGTACTTC. Translating gives CASSGTGNSYEQYF.

This chain links TRBV2 with TRBJ2-3; possible D gene TRBD1, 6 bases. CDR1 and CDR2 (germline): SNHLY, FYNNEI. Trimming cost V 3 bases and J 4 bases, with 17 bases left between them. The CDR3 length is 16 residues. The CDR3: CASSDPGQKWADTQYF. In DNA form, the CDR3 reads TGTGCCAGCAGTGATCCGGGACAAAAATGGGCAGATACGCAGTATTTT.

The chain employs TRBV6-5 and TRBJ2-7, with 9 bases lining up with TRBD2. The CDR3 sequence is 14 residues long. CDR1 and CDR2 (germline): MNHEY, SVGAGI. Trimming at V came to 7 bases and at J to 6 bases, leaving 10 bases not matched to a gene. The CDR3 region is CASITSGGRGEQYF. In nucleotides, the CDR3 is TGTGCCAGCATAACCAGCGGGGGGCGGGGCGAGCAGTACTTC.

This clone was recorded only once. The chain combines TRBV7-6 with TRBJ1-5, with 10 positions matching TRBD1. With 1 base clipped from V and 6 bases from J, the junction kept 3 bases outside the gene matches. The germline V gene has CDR1 SGHVS and CDR2 FNYEAQ. The CDR3 is 15 residues long. In DNA, the CDR3 is TGTGCCAGCAGCTTAGGGACAGGGGGGATTCAGCCCCAGCATTTT. It is translated as CASSLGTGGIQPQHF.

The genes are TRBV28 and TRBJ1-2; 9 positions match TRBD1. The trim removed 2 bases at V and 7 bases at J, leaving 5 bases unmatched. The germline V gene has CDR1 MDHEN and CDR2 SYDVKM. The CDR3 contains 14 residues. As DNA, the CDR3 is TGTGCCAGCAGTTTAGGACAGGGGCCGTTTGGCTACACCTTC. This sequence encodes CASSLGQGPFGYTF.

The chain employs TRBV5-4 and TRBJ2-7; TRBD1 matches at 7 bases. This CDR3 spans 13 amino acids. Germline trimming cut 4 bases from V and 3 bases from J; bases unmatched to any gene: 4. Germline values: CDR1 SGHNT, CDR2 YYREEE (reference sequence). CDR3 sequence (DNA): TGTGCCAGCAGCCGGGGACAGAACTACGAGCAGTACTTC. Translated: CASSRGQNYEQYF.

The chain joins TRBV7-2 to TRBJ2-3; possibly TRBD2 for D (5 bases). Between the trimmed V and J ends, which lost 6 bases and 3 bases, there was a span of 7 bases. The CDR3 has 12 amino acids. Germline CDR1 and CDR2: SGHTA and FQGNSA. Here the CDR3 reads CASSLATDTQYF. The CDR3 DNA follows: TGTGCCAGCAGTCTAGCTACAGATACGCAGTATTTT.

This clone appeared a single time. The chain is built from TRBV2 and TRBJ1-5, with 7 bases fitting TRBD1. V dropped 6 bases and J dropped 2; count of bases not matched to a gene: 4. The CDR3 has 14 amino acids. Germline CDR1 is SNHLY and CDR2 is FYNNEI. DNA of the CDR3: TGTGCCAGCAGCGCAGGACAGGGCAATCAGCCCCAGCATTTT. Residues: CASSAGQGNQPQHF.

The chain has TRBV5-1 and TRBJ2-5; the match to TRBD2 covers 7 bases. This CDR3 has 14 residues. The V gene's germline CDR1 is SGHRS and CDR2 YFSETQ. The V gene end was trimmed by 0 bases and the J gene end by 2 bases; junction bases not matched to a gene: 1. The CDR3 loop reads CASSLGSGQETQYF. CDR3 sequence (DNA): TGCGCCAGCAGCTTGGGTAGCGGGCAAGAGACCCAGTACTTC.

This clone was observed a few times. The rearrangement uses TRBV19 and TRBJ2-5, with a tentative D call TRBD1 (6 bases). Per germline, CDR1 LNHDA and CDR2 SQIVND (reference sequence). CDR3 length: 14 residues. The germline V and J ends were trimmed by 10 bases and 5 bases, with 20 bases remaining between them. Here the CDR3 DNA reads TGTGCCACCAGTCCTGTGGACAGAGAGGAGACCCAGTACTTC. This encodes CATSPVDREETQYF.